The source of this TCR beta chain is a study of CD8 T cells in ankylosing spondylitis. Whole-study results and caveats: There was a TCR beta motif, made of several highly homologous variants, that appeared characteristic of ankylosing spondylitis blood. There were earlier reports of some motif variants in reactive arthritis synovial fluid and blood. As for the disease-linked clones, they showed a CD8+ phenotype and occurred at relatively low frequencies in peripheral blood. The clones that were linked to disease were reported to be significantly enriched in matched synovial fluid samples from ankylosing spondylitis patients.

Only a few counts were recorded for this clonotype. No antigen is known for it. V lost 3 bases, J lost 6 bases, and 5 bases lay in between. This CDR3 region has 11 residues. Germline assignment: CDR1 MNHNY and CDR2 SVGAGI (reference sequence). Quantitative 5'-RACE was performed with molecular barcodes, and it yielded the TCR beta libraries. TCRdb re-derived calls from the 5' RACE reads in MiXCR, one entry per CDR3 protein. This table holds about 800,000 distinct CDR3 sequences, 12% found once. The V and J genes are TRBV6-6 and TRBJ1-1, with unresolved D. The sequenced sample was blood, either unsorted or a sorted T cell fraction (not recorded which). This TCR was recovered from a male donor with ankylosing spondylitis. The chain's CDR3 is CASSYNSEAFF. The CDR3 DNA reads TGTGCCAGCAGTTATAACTCTGAAGCTTTCTTT.